This T cell receptor beta chain was retrieved from a study of blood T cell repertoires in COVID-19. Study details: The origin of the acute and convalescent COVID-19 samples was the United States, Italy and Spain. PBMCs, B-cell-depleted T cells, or T cells provided the cDNA or gDNA that made up the material.

Per the study methods: Quantification of nucleated cells was approximated via reference gene primer amplification. Only in-frame clones appear in the TCRdb table, and some are missing; sequencing was by immunoSEQ multiplex PCR. The DNA was the basis for D and trimming; V, J and clone size are from that table. The sample shows 75,000 to 90,000 clones, roughly 89% of them seen only once. CDR3 length: 11 amino acids. V shed 8 bases and J shed 7 bases, with 8 bases lying between them. Germline V gene data show CDR1 as SNHLY and CDR2 as FYNNEI. The TCR sequence derives from a woman between 45 and 60 years old in a cohort sampled during active COVID-19. The J gene is TRBJ2-2, the V gene TRBV2; possible D gene TRBD2, 6 bases. The sequencing sample was made of peripheral blood. The CDR3 loop reads CASGTGGELFF. The CDR3 DNA reads as TGTGCCAGCGGGACTGGCGGGGAGCTGTTTTTT.